The rows below give T cell receptor beta chains drawn from one sample of a study of blood T cells in healthy people across ages. Using its own MiXCR run on the 5' RACE reads, TCRdb lists one record per CDR3 protein. This sample carries some 900,000 distinct CDR3 sequences, around 46% of them seen once, and the ten largest clones take around 15%. Sequencing input: blood. Every receptor here comes from a man between 25 and 39 years old in good health. Both conserved end residues are part of each CDR3. Each record gives: clone size, D gene, J gene, V gene, CDR3 protein, CDR3 DNA. A D gene is named only where the DNA matches it firmly. The size entry is marked missing in some rows and otherwise reads once, few, many or a size class.

NA	NA	TRBJ2-7	TRBV6-6	CASSYSDKGLYEQYF	TGTGCCAGCAGTTACTCGGACAAGGGGTTGTACGAGCAGTACTTC
few	TRBD1	TRBJ2-7	TRBV9	CASSEGGQAYEQYF	TGTGCCAGCAGCGAGGGGGGACAGGCCTACGAGCAGTACTTC
NA	NA	TRBJ2-5	TRBV9	CASSSTSRAAQETQYF	TGTGCCAGCAGCTCAACGAGCAGGGCAGCCCAAGAGACCCAGTACTTC
NA	NA	TRBJ2-1	TRBV3-1	CASSQPQLAMNEQFF	TGTGCCAGCAGCCAACCCCAACTAGCTATGAATGAGCAGTTCTTC
few	NA	TRBJ1-1	TRBV18	CASSPRENTEAFF	TGTGCCAGCTCACCTCGGGAGAACACTGAAGCTTTCTTT
NA	TRBD1	TRBJ1-2	TRBV11-3	CASSSLDRELNYGYTF	TGTGCCAGCAGCTCCCTGGACAGGGAACTTAACTATGGCTACACCTTC
NA	NA	TRBJ2-3	TRBV3-1	CASSQGRADTDTQYF	TGTGCCAGCAGCCAAGGCAGGGCAGACACAGATACGCAGTATTTT
few	NA	TRBJ2-1	TRBV15	CATSPVASSYNEQFF	TGTGCCACCAGCCCCGTCGCAAGCTCCTACAATGAGCAGTTCTTC
NA	NA	TRBJ2-7	TRBV7-8	CASSLNPSEQYF	TGTGCCAGCAGCTTAAATCCCTCCGAGCAGTACTTC
NA	NA	TRBJ2-7	TRBV5-5	CASSFLATSYEQYF	TGTGCCAGCAGCTTCTTAGCCACCTCCTACGAGCAGTACTTC
NA	TRBD2	TRBJ2-7	TRBV7-2	CASSLVGGGGSYEQYF	TGTGCCAGCAGCTTAGTTGGCGGGGGGGGTTCCTACGAGCAGTACTTC
few	TRBD2	TRBJ2-7	TRBV9	CASSRTSGVHEQYF	TGTGCCAGCAGTCGGACTAGCGGGGTCCACGAGCAGTACTTC
few	NA	TRBJ1-1	TRBV29-1	CSALDGYTEAFF	TGCAGCGCACTGGACGGATACACTGAAGCTTTCTTT
few	NA	TRBJ2-3	TRBV12-3/TRBV12-4	CASSWFFEQSVSDTQYF	TGTGCCAGCAGTTGGTTTTTCGAGCAGAGTGTCTCAGATACGCAGTATTTT
NA	NA	TRBJ2-4	TRBV11-2	CASSTGTSTGAKNIQYF	TGTGCCAGCAGCACAGGGACTTCTACCGGAGCCAAAAACATTCAGTACTTC
NA	NA	TRBJ2-7	TRBV30	CAWSVLGGYEQYF	TGTGCCTGGAGTGTATTGGGCGGGTACGAGCAGTACTTC
few	NA	TRBJ1-2	TRBV3-1	CASSRLRVDGYTF	TGTGCCAGCAGCCGGCTTCGGGTCGATGGCTACACCTTC